Described below is a single T cell receptor beta chain sequence and its context. Its specificity is not known. Documented treatment: around 19 received Ad26.COV2.S at low or high dose, single or two shots; 5 received placebo; per-sample allocation not given. Sampling took place 63 days after the first vaccine or placebo injection. The source of the sample is a study of Ad26.COV2.S vaccination and SARS-CoV-2 variants. Across the whole study: Vaccine-arm donor from the placebo-controlled COV1001 Ad26.COV2.S trial. Once or twice, 56 days apart, Ad26.COV2.S was delivered intramuscularly. Study-wide results and limits: Similar non-spike TCR breadth was observed in recipients of vaccine and of placebo.

Repertoires were generated with immunoSEQ multiplex PCR, while TCRdb's copy carries only in-frame clones and drops some. The sample lists roughly 300,000 clones, 85% to 90% occurring once. The germline gives CDR1 GTSNPN, CDR2 SVGIG (reference sequence). This CDR3 has 16 amino acids. Losses at the gene ends were 1 base for V and 5 bases for J; bases not matched to a gene: 9. The chain links TRBV30 to TRBJ2-5; 11 nucleotides line up with TRBD1. The sequence came from a person aged 18 to 65 who received the Ad26.COV2.S COVID-19 vaccine or a placebo. The sequencing used peripheral blood, collected in a trial of Ad26.COV2.S vaccine versus placebo. In nucleotides, the CDR3 is TGTGCCTGGAGTGGGTGGACAGGGGGCCTGGGGGAGACCCAGTACTTC. The encoded protein is CAWSGWTGGLGETQYF.